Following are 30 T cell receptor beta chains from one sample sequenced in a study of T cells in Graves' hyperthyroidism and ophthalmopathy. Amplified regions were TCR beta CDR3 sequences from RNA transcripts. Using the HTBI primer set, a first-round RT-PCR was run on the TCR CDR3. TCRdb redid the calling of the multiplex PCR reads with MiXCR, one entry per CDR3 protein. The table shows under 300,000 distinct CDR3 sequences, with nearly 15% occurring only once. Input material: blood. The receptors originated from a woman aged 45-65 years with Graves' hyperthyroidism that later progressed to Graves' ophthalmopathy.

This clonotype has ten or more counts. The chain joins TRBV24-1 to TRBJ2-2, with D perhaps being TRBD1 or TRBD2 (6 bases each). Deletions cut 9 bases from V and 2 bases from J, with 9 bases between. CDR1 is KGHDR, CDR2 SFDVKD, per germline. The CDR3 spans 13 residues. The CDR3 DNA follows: TGTGCCACCGAGGGGGGAAACACCGGGGAGCTGTTTTTT. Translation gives CATEGGNTGELFF.

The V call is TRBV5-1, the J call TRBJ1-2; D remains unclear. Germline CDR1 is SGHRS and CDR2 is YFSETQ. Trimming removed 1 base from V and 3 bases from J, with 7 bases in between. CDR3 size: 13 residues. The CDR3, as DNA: TGCGCCAGCAGCTTGTCGGCAGACTATGGCTACACCTTC. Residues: CASSLSADYGYTF. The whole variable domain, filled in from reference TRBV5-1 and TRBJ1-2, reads KAGVTQTPRYLIKTRGQQVTLSCSPISGHRSVSWYQQTPGQGLQFLFEYFSETQRNKGNFPGRFSGRQFSNSRSEMNVSTLELGDSALYLCASSLSADYGYTFGSGTRLTVV.

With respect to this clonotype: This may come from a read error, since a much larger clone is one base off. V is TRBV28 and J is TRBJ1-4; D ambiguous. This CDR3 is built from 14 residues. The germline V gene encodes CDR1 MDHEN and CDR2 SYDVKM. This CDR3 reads CASSPPTESEKLVF. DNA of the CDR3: TGTGCCAGCAGCCCCCCGACGGAGTCGGAAAAACTGGTTTTT.

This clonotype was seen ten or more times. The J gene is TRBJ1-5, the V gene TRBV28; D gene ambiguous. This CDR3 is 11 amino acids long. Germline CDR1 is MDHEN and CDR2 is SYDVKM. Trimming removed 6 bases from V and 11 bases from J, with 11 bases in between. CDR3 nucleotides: TGTGCCAGCAGGAGGGAGTCAGCCCAGCATTTT. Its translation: CASRRESAQHF.

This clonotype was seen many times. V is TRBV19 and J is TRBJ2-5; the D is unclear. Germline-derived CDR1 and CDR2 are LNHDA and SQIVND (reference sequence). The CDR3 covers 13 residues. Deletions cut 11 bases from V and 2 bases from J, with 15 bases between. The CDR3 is CAAAPAAQETQYF. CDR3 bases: TGTGCCGCAGCCCCGGCGGCTCAAGAGACCCAGTACTTC.

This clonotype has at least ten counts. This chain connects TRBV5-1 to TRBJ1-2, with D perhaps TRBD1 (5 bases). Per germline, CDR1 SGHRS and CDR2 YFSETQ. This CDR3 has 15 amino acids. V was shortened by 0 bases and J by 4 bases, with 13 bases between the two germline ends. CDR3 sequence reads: CASSLAQRDFYGYTF. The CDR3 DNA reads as TGCGCCAGCAGCTTGGCACAGAGGGACTTCTATGGCTACACCTTC.

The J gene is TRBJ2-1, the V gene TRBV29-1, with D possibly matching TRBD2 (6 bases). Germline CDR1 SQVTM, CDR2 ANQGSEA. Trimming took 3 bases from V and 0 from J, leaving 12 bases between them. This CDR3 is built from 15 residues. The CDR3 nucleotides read TGCAGCGTTGATAAGCGGGCCAGCTCCTACAATGAGCAGTTCTTC. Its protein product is CSVDKRASSYNEQFF.

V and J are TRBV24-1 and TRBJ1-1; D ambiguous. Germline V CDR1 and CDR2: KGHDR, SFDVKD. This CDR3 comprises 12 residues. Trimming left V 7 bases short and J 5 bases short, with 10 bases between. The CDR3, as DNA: TGTGCCACCAGACATACGGGAACTGAAGCTTTCTTT. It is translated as CATRHTGTEAFF.

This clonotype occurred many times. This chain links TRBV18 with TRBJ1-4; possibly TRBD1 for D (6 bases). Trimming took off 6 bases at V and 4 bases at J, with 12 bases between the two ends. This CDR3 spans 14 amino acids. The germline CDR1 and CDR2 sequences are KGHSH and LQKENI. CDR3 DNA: TGTGCCAGCTCCACAGGGCGGGATAATGAAAAACTGTTTTTT. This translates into CASSTGRDNEKLFF.

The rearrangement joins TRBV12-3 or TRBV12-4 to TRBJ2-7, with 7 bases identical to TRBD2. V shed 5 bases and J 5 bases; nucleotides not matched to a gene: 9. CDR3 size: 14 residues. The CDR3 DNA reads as TGTGCCAGCAGTCCGATATGGACTAGAAACGAGCAGTACTTC. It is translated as CASSPIWTRNEQYF.

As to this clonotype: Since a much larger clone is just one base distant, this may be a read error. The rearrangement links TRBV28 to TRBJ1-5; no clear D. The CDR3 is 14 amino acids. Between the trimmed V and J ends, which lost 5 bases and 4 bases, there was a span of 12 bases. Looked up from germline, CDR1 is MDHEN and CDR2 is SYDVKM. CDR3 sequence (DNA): TGTGCCAGCAGTGTCAGTGGAGGAAATCAGCCCCAGCATTTT. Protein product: CASSVSGGNQPQHF.

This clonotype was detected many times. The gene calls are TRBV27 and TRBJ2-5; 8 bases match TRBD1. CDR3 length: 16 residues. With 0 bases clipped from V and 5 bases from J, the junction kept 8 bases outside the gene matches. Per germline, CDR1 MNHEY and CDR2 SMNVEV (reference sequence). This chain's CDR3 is CASSLSRDRMKETQYF. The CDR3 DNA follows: TGTGCCAGCAGTTTATCCCGGGACAGGATGAAGGAGACCCAGTACTTC.

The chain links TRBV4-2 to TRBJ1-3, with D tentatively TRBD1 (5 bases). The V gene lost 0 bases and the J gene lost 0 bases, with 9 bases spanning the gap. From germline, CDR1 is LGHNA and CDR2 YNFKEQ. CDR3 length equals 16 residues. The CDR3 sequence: CASSQDSGPSGNTIYF. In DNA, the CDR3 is TGTGCCAGCAGCCAAGATTCGGGACCCTCTGGAAACACCATATATTTT.

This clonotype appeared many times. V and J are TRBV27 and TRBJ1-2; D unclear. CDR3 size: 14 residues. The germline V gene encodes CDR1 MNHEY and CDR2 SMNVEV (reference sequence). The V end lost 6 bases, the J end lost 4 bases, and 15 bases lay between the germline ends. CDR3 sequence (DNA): TGTGCCAGCAGCCTTACGGCGGGGAGCTATGGCTACACCTTC. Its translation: CASSLTAGSYGYTF.

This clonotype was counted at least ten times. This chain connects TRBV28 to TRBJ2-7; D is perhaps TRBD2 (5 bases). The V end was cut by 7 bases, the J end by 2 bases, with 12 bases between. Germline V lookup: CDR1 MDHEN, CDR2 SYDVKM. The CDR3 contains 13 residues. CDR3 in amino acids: CASTPVRAYEQYF. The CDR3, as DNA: TGTGCCAGCACCCCGGTGAGGGCCTACGAGCAGTACTTC.

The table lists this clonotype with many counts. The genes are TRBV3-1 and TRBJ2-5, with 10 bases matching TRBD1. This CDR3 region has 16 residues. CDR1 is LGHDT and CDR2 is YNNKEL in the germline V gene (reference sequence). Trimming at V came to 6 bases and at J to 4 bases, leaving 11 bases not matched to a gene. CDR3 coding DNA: TGTGCCAGCAGTAGTCTCCGGGACAGGGGACGAGAGACCCAGTACTTC. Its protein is CASSSLRDRGRETQYF.

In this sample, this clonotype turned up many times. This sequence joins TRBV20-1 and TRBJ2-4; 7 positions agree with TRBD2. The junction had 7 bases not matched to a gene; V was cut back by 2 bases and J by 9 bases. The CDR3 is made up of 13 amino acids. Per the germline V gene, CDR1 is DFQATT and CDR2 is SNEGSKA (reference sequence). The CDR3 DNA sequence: TGCAGTGCTAGAATGCGGGAGCCGGGCATTCAGTACTTC. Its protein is CSARMREPGIQYF.

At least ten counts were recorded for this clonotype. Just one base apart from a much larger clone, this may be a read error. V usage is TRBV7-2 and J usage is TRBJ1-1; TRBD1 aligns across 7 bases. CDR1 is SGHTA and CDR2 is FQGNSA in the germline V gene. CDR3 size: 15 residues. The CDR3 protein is CASSLVVSDRSEVFF. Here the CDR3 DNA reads TGTGCCAGCAGCTTAGTCGTTTCGGACAGGTCTGAAGTTTTCTTT. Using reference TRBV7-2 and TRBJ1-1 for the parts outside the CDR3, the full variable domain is GAGVSQSPSNKVTEKGKDVELRCDPISGHTALYWYRQSLGQGLEFLIYFQGNSAPDKSGLPSDRFSAERTGGSVSTLTIQRTQQEDSAVYLCASSLVVSDRSEVFFGQGTRLTVV.

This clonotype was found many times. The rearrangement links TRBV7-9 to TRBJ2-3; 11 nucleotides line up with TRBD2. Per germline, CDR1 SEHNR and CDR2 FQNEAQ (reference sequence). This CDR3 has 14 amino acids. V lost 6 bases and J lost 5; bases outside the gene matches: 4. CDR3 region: CASRFSGRGDTQYF. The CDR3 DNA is TGTGCCAGCAGATTTAGCGGGAGGGGAGATACGCAGTATTTT.

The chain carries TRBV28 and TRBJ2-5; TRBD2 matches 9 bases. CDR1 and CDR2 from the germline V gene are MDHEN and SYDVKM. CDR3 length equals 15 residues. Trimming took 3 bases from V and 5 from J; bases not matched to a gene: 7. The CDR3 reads CASSFTGREGETQYF. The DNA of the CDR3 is TGTGCCAGCAGTTTCACCGGGCGGGAGGGTGAGACCCAGTACTTC.

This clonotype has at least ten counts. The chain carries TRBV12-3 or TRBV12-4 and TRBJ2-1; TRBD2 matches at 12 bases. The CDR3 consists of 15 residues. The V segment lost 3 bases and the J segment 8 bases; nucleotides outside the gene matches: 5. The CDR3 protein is CASSFPSGRVHEQFF. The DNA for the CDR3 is TGTGCCAGCAGTTTTCCTAGCGGGAGGGTCCATGAGCAGTTCTTC.

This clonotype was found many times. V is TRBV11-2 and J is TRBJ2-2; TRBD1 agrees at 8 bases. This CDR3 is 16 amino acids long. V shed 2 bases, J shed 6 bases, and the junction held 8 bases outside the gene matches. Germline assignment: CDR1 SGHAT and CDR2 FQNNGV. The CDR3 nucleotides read TGTGCCAGCAGCTTACGGACAGGGAAGGTACCCGGGGAGCTGTTTTTT. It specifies CASSLRTGKVPGELFF. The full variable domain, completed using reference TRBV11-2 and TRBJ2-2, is EAGVAQSPRYKIIEKRQSVAFWCNPISGHATLYWYQQILGQGPKLLIQFQNNGVVDDSQLPKDRFSAERLKGVDSTLKIQPAKLEDSAVYLCASSLRTGKVPGELFFGEGSRLTVL.

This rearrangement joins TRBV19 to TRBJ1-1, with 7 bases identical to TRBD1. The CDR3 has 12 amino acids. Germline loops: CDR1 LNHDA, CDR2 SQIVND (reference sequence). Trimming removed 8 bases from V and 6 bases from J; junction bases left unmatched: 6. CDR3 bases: TGTGCCAGTGAGGGGAGGGGGCCTGAAGCTTTCTTT. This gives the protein CASEGRGPEAFF.

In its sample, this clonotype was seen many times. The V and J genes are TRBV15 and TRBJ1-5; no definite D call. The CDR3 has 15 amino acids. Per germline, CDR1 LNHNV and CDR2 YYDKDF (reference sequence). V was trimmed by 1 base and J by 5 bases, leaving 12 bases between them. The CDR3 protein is CATSRGTERHQPQHF. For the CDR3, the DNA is TGTGCCACCAGCAGAGGGACGGAACGCCATCAGCCCCAGCATTTT.

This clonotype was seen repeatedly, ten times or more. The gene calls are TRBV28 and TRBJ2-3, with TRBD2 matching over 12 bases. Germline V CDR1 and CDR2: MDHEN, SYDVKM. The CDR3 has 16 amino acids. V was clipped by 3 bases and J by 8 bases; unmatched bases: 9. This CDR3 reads CASSFLAGGLAGTQYF. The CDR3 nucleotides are TGTGCCAGCAGTTTCCTAGCGGGAGGGCTCGCTGGTACGCAGTATTTT. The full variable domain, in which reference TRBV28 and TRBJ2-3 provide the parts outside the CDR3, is DVKVTQSSRYLVKRTGEKVFLECVQDMDHENMFWYRQDPGLGLRLIYFSYDVKMKEKGDIPEGYSVSREKKERFSLILESASTNQTSMYLCASSFLAGGLAGTQYFGPGTRLTVL.

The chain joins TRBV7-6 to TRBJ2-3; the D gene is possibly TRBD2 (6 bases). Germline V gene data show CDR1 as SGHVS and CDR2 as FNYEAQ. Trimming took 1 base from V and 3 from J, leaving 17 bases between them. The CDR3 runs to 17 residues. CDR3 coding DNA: TGTGCCAGCAGCTTAGTCCGCTTAGGGAGGTTGACAGATACGCAGTATTTT. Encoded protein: CASSLVRLGRLTDTQYF.

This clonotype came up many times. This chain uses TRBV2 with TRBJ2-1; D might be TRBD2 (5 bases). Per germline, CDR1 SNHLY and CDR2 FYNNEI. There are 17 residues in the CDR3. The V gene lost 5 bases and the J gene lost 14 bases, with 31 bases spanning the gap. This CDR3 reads CASSNVEADDPLGTEFF. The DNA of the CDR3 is TGTGCCAGCAGTAACGTTGAAGCGGACGACCCACTTGGTACGGAGTTCTTC.

In DNA, the CDR3 is TGTGCCATCATCTCAACCAGCGGGTCCACAGATACGCAGTATTTT. Its translation is CAIISTSGSTDTQYF. The chain couples TRBV10-3 to TRBJ2-3; tentatively, D is TRBD2 (6 bases). Trimming shortened V by 7 bases and J by 2 bases, and 16 bases separated the two germline ends. Germline assignment: CDR1 ENHRY and CDR2 SYGVKD. This CDR3 region has 15 residues.

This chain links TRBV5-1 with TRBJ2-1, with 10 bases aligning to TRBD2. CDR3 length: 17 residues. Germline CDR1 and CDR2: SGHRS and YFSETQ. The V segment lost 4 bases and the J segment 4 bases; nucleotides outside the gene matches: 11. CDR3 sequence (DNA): TGCGCCAGCAGCCAAGACGGAGCGGGAGGGGTATACAATGAGCAGTTCTTC. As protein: CASSQDGAGGVYNEQFF. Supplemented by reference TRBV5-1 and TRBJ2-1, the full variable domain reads KAGVTQTPRYLIKTRGQQVTLSCSPISGHRSVSWYQQTPGQGLQFLFEYFSETQRNKGNFPGRFSGRQFSNSRSEMNVSTLELGDSALYLCASSQDGAGGVYNEQFFGPGTRLTVL.

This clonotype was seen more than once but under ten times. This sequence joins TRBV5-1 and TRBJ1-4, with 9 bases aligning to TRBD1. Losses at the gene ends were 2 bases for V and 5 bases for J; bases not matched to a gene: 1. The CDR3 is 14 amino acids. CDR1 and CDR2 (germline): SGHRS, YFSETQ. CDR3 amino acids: CASSFGQGNEKLFF. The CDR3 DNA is TGCGCCAGCAGCTTCGGACAGGGGAATGAAAAACTGTTTTTT. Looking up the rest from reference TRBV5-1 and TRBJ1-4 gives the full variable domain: KAGVTQTPRYLIKTRGQQVTLSCSPISGHRSVSWYQQTPGQGLQFLFEYFSETQRNKGNFPGRFSGRQFSNSRSEMNVSTLELGDSALYLCASSFGQGNEKLFFGSGTQLSVL.